This T cell receptor beta chain was captured by sequencing in a study of blood T cell repertoires in COVID-19. Study-wide context: COVID-19 samples, acute and convalescent, were from the United States, Italy and Spain. From T cells, B-cell-depleted T cells, or PBMCs came the material, which was cDNA or gDNA.

Per the study methods: Amplifying reference gene primers gave estimates of nucleated cell counts. Libraries were prepared by immunoSEQ multiplex PCR; TCRdb keeps only in-frame clonotypes and omits some of them. V, J and clone size reflect that table, while D and trimming were determined from the DNA. The data hold about 91,000 clones, with over 70% observed a single time. V gave up 3 bases and J gave up 3 bases, with 12 bases separating them. This CDR3 is built from 15 residues. Germline V lookup: CDR1 SGHTA, CDR2 FQGNSA. Sequenced input: peripheral blood. This clonotype was sampled from a woman of 80 years or more with acute or convalescent COVID-19. The J gene is TRBJ1-5, the V gene TRBV7-2; no reliable D call. Written as DNA, the CDR3 is TGTGCCAGCAGCTTGGGCGCCATGGCCAATCAGCCCCAGCATTTT. It codes for CASSLGAMANQPQHF.